This T cell receptor (beta chain) was identified in a study of post-analysis software for immune sequencing data. In this sample, this clonotype turned up a few times. Antigen: not known. The study, taken as a whole, reports: Five TRBV segments, including TRBV5-6, TRBV5-1 and TRBV20-1, were more frequent in patients than controls.

Unique molecular identifiers were present in the TCR beta cDNA libraries. TCRdb processed the PCR reads anew with MiXCR; each CDR3 protein has one entry. The repertoire consists of some 890,000 distinct CDR3 sequences, with 53% occurring once and the leading ten covering under 6%. The CDR3 spans 15 residues. CDR1 and CDR2 (germline): MNHEY, SVGEGT. V was clipped by 7 bases and J by 10 bases; unmatched bases: 15. The sample was blood. The TCR comes from a girl under 18 with multiple sclerosis. The chain uses TRBV6-2 or TRBV6-3 and TRBJ2-1, with 8 bases lining up with TRBD2. This CDR3 reads CASTNGGLGEYEQFF. The CDR3, as DNA: TGTGCCAGCACCAACGGGGGACTAGGAGAGTACGAGCAGTTCTTC.